Below, 14 T cell receptor beta chains from the same sample are listed, as sequenced in a study of T cell responses to AZD1222 COVID-19 vaccine. Only in-frame clones appear in the TCRdb table, and some are missing; sequencing was by immunoSEQ multiplex PCR. The data hold roughly 110,000 clones, with about nine tenths observed a single time. This material consisted of peripheral blood, taken 28 days after the second AZD1222 dose. The receptors come from an adult who received the AZD1222 COVID-19 vaccine.

This chain joins TRBV2 and TRBJ2-7; D may correspond to TRBD1 or TRBD2 (5 bases each). Trimming removed 8 bases from V and 1 base from J, with 15 bases in between. Germline V lookup: CDR1 SNHLY, CDR2 FYNNEI. This CDR3 is built from 14 residues. In nucleotides, the CDR3 is TGTGCCAGCGGGGACCGGGACGGATCCTACGAGCAGTACTTC. Protein product: CASGDRDGSYEQYF.

The V and J genes are TRBV9 and TRBJ1-5; tentatively, D is TRBD1 (5 bases). The CDR3 is 15 amino acids. The V gene lost 0 bases and the J gene lost 6 bases, with 13 bases spanning the gap. Germline CDR1 SGDLS, CDR2 YYNGEE. The CDR3 loop reads CASSVDGSGLQPQHF. The CDR3 coding sequence is TGTGCCAGCAGCGTAGATGGATCGGGGCTTCAGCCCCAGCATTTT.

J is TRBJ2-1 and V is TRBV24-1; TRBD1 matches 9 bases. Germline loops: CDR1 KGHDR, CDR2 SFDVKD. CDR3 length equals 14 residues. V lost 3 bases and J lost 6; bases outside the gene matches: 2. CDR3 nucleotides: TGTGCCACCAGTGATGCGACAGGGGGCAATGAGCAGTTCTTC. As protein: CATSDATGGNEQFF.

The chain employs TRBV7-6 and TRBJ1-6, with a weak D call TRBD1 (5 bases). This CDR3 is 15 amino acids long. The germline CDR1 and CDR2 sequences are SGHVS and FNYEAQ. The germline V and J ends were trimmed by 5 bases and 0 bases, with 8 bases remaining between them. CDR3: CASSQDSSYNSPLHF. CDR3 in DNA: TGTGCCAGCAGCCAAGACAGCTCCTATAATTCACCCCTCCACTTT.

V usage is TRBV7-2 and J usage is TRBJ2-2; no clear D. The germline V and J ends were trimmed by 4 bases and 4 bases, with 10 bases remaining between them. The CDR3 runs 14 residues. Germline V CDR1 and CDR2: SGHTA, FQGNSA. The CDR3 spells CASSSRASTGELFF. The CDR3 nucleotides are TGTGCCAGCAGCTCTAGGGCCAGCACCGGGGAGCTGTTTTTT.

This rearrangement joins TRBV7-9 to TRBJ1-5; D gene unclear. V was trimmed by 2 bases and J by 4 bases, leaving 12 bases between them. Germline V gives CDR1 SEHNR, CDR2 FQNEAQ (reference sequence). The CDR3 runs to 15 residues. This CDR3 is CASSLSGLINQPQHF. In nucleotides, the CDR3 is TGTGCCAGCAGCTTATCAGGCCTGATAAATCAGCCCCAGCATTTT.

The chain couples TRBV7-2 to TRBJ1-5; 10 positions match TRBD1. The CDR3 spans 16 residues. In germline, CDR1 is SGHTA, CDR2 FQGNSA. The trim removed 3 bases at V and 4 bases at J, leaving 6 bases unmatched. The CDR3 protein is CASSLTGGSGNQPQHF. In DNA form, the CDR3 reads TGTGCCAGCAGCTTGACAGGGGGCTCGGGAAATCAGCCCCAGCATTTT.

The rearrangement links TRBV12-3 or TRBV12-4 to TRBJ2-3; D may be TRBD1 (5 bases). This CDR3 region has 13 residues. The V gene lost 6 bases and the J gene lost 2 bases, with 9 bases spanning the gap. The CDR3 DNA reads TGTGCCAGCAGACAGGTGCCCACAGATACGCAGTATTTT. It specifies CASRQVPTDTQYF.

Only one count was recorded for this clone. This sequence joins TRBV28 and TRBJ1-2; D gene ambiguous. Trimming stripped 4 bases from V and 4 bases from J, with 13 bases between. CDR3 length: 14 residues. Germline values: CDR1 MDHEN, CDR2 SYDVKM. CDR3 sequence: CASSSGGTPYGYTF. In DNA, the CDR3 is TGTGCCAGCAGTTCCGGAGGTACCCCCTATGGCTACACCTTC.

The V gene is TRBV9, the J gene TRBJ1-4; D is unclear. The CDR3 has 16 residues. Germline-derived CDR1 and CDR2 are SGDLS and YYNGEE. V lost 0 bases, J lost 6 bases, and 15 bases lay in between. The CDR3 here is CASSVGALGLDEKLFF. CDR3 coding DNA: TGTGCCAGCAGCGTAGGAGCCTTGGGTTTGGATGAAAAACTGTTTTTT.

This clone came up once. The rearrangement joins TRBV5-1 to TRBJ2-1, with 8 bases fitting TRBD1. This CDR3 comprises 13 residues. CDR1 SGHRS and CDR2 YFSETQ come from the germline V gene. Losses at the gene ends were 4 bases for V and 8 bases for J; bases not matched to a gene: 5. The CDR3 coding sequence is TGCGCCAGCAGCCAAGGGACAGGCGATGAGCAGTTCTTC. Encoded protein: CASSQGTGDEQFF.

The rearrangement uses TRBV3-1 (or the pseudogene TRBV3-2) and TRBJ2-1, with no clear D. The CDR3 spans 11 residues. CDR1 is LGHDT, CDR2 YNNKEL, per germline (reference sequence). With 0 bases removed from V and 9 bases from J, the gap between germline ends came to 3 bases. The CDR3 sequence is CASSQDFEQFF. CDR3 sequence (DNA): TGTGCCAGCAGCCAAGACTTTGAGCAGTTCTTC.

The chain recombines TRBV6-4 with TRBJ2-3, with a weak D call TRBD2 (5 bases). Trimming cost V 3 bases and J 2 bases, with 6 bases left between them. In germline, CDR1 is MRHNA, CDR2 SNTAGT. The CDR3 sequence is 13 residues long. CDR3 DNA: TGTGCCAGCAGTGAGCGGGTCACAGATACGCAGTATTTT. Protein sequence: CASSERVTDTQYF.

The V call is TRBV2, the J call TRBJ1-6; D gene ambiguous. The ends were cut back, 2 bases at V and 9 bases at J, with 11 bases in the middle. CDR1 is SNHLY and CDR2 is FYNNEI in the germline V gene. The CDR3 spans 14 residues. For the CDR3, the DNA is TGTGCCAGCAGTGAACCGCGCCAGATTTCACCCCTCCACTTT. Protein: CASSEPRQISPLHF.